These 9 T cell receptor beta chains originate from one sample sequenced in a study of CD8+ T cells in alopecia areata. Treatment described: oral pan-JAK inhibitor, 5-10 mg twice daily. Extraction and reverse transcription of RNA yielded cDNA as the sequencing template. Here immunoSEQ multiplex PCR was the method, and the copy in TCRdb shows in-frame clones only, minus some. The sample has hundreds of thousands of clones; around two fifths are singletons. The sample in question was CD4+ T cells sorted from blood, obtained at approximately week 30, from a patient treated with tofacitinib. Receptors were obtained from a human donor with alopecia areata.

This clone came up many times. V usage is TRBV19 and J usage is TRBJ1-1; D is unresolved. Trimming removed 8 bases from V and 0 bases from J, with 10 bases in between. The CDR3 length is 13 residues. CDR1 is LNHDA, CDR2 SQIVND, per germline (reference sequence). CDR3 residues: CASHGRVNTEAFF. The CDR3 bases are TGTGCCAGTCATGGACGGGTGAACACTGAAGCTTTCTTT.

This clone has a handful of counts. The chain employs TRBV7-8 and TRBJ2-7; D possibly uses TRBD1 or TRBD2 (5 bases each). Germline V lookup: CDR1 SGHVS, CDR2 FQNEAQ. V gave up 5 bases and J gave up 5 bases, with 25 bases separating them. The CDR3 contains 17 residues. CDR3 in DNA: TGTGCCAGCAGCCCCCGGGACCCTGGCCTTAAGGGCGACGAGCAGTACTTC. It is translated as CASSPRDPGLKGDEQYF.

This clone was picked up a small number of times. The chain is built from TRBV7-2 and TRBJ2-1; a possible D gene is TRBD2 (6 bases). The CDR3 extends over 14 amino acids. CDR1 and CDR2 (germline): SGHTA, FQGNSA. Trimming removed 0 bases at V and 8 bases at J, with 11 bases between. The CDR3 DNA reads as TGTGCCAGCAGCTTAGCGGGGGGTTCGGATGAGCAGTTCTTC. Encoded protein: CASSLAGGSDEQFF.

The V and J genes are TRBV2 and TRBJ2-1, with 7 bases identical to TRBD1. Trimming at V came to 8 bases and at J to 5 bases, leaving 6 bases not matched to a gene. The CDR3 extends over 13 amino acids. Germline V lookup: CDR1 SNHLY, CDR2 FYNNEI. CDR3 DNA sequence: TGTGCCAGCCGTCGGACAGGTCACAATGAGCAGTTCTTC. Translated: CASRRTGHNEQFF. Drawing the rest from reference TRBV2 and TRBJ2-1, the complete variable domain is EPEVTQTPSHQVTQMGQEVILRCVPISNHLYFYWYRQILGQKVEFLVSFYNNEISEKSEIFDDQFSVERPDGSNFTLKIRSTKLEDSAMYFCASRRTGHNEQFFGPGTRLTVL.

The DNA of the CDR3 is TGTGCCAGCAGTTATCTGGACCTCAGGGGTGGCTACACCTTC. This codes for CASSYLDLRGGYTF. The rearrangement joins TRBV6-5 to TRBJ1-2, with D possibly TRBD1 on 6 matching bases. This CDR3 has 14 amino acids. Trimming took 3 bases from V and 7 from J, leaving 15 bases between them. Germline V lookup: CDR1 MNHEY, CDR2 SVGAGI.

The sample holds a few counts of this clone. This chain uses TRBV7-2 with TRBJ2-7, with a tentative D call TRBD2 (6 bases). Germline lookup yields CDR1 SGHTA and CDR2 FQGNSA. CDR3 length equals 16 residues. Trimming took 6 bases from V and 0 from J, leaving 18 bases between them. The CDR3: CASSPESSVYSYEQYF. Here the CDR3 DNA reads TGTGCCAGCAGTCCCGAATCTAGCGTCTACTCCTACGAGCAGTACTTC.

This clone was detected only a few times. This chain uses TRBV6-5 with TRBJ1-1; D is unresolved. Trimming took off 7 bases at V and 5 bases at J, with 8 bases between the two ends. Per germline, CDR1 MNHEY and CDR2 SVGAGI. This CDR3 is built from 11 residues. CDR3 amino acids: CASTRGTEAFF. The CDR3, as DNA: TGTGCCAGCACCCGGGGTACTGAAGCTTTCTTT.

This chain links TRBV6-1 with TRBJ1-5; 9 bases are a match to TRBD1. The CDR3 extends over 14 amino acids. J gave up 2 bases and V 8 bases, and 4 bases lay outside the gene matches. Germline V gene lookup returns CDR1 MNHNS and CDR2 SASEGT. The CDR3 sequence is CASWTGDRNQPQHF. In DNA form, the CDR3 reads TGTGCCAGCTGGACAGGGGATCGCAATCAGCCCCAGCATTTT.

This clone was found many times. The junction departs from the called germline gene at one end, perhaps through a read error. This sequence joins TRBV7-2 and TRBJ2-7; D possibly corresponds to TRBD1 (7 bases). Germline assignment: CDR1 SGHTA and CDR2 FQGNSA. The CDR3 contains 12 residues. This CDR3 reads CAISGGLYGQYF. CDR3 DNA sequence: TGTGCCATCTCAGGGGGGCTTTACGGGCAGTACTTC.